These 13 T cell receptor beta chains came from one sample sequenced in a study of OX40 agonist ivuxolimab in advanced cancers. Method: immunoSEQ multiplex PCR; TCRdb's copy keeps in-frame clones and lacks some. This table has approximately 89,000 clones, 70% to 90% appearing once. This specimen consisted of CD4+ or CD8+ T cells sorted from blood, obtained in a trial of the OX40 agonist ivuxolimab. These receptor sequences come from an adult with an advanced solid tumor such as melanoma, head and neck, liver or kidney cancer.

The chain employs TRBV15 and TRBJ2-6, with no clear D. Germline CDR1 and CDR2: LNHNV and YYDKDF (reference sequence). With 4 bases removed from V and 0 bases from J, the gap between germline ends came to 7 bases. The CDR3 loop spans 15 amino acids. CDR3 DNA: TGTGCCACCAGCAAAATCACCTCTGGGGCCAACGTCCTGACTTTC. Its protein product is CATSKITSGANVLTF.

The genes are TRBV27 and TRBJ1-6; D not certain. Per germline, CDR1 MNHEY and CDR2 SMNVEV (reference sequence). V gave up 2 bases and J gave up 10 bases, with 15 bases separating them. The CDR3 runs 15 residues. CDR3 in DNA: TGTGCCAGCAGTTTAAGGGTCAGAGGTGACTCACCCCTCCACTTT. Translated, it gives CASSLRVRGDSPLHF.

V usage is TRBV30 and J usage is TRBJ2-7; D ambiguous. Germline V lookup: CDR1 GTSNPN, CDR2 SVGIG (reference sequence). Trimming left V 0 bases short and J 1 base short, with 13 bases between. There are 15 residues in the CDR3. The CDR3 loop is CAWSVRGRNSYEQYF. CDR3 bases: TGTGCCTGGAGTGTACGTGGGCGGAATTCCTACGAGCAGTACTTC.

The chain links TRBV6-5 to TRBJ2-1; the D gene is possibly TRBD2 (6 bases). The germline V gene has CDR1 MNHEY and CDR2 SVGAGI. Trimming took 1 base from V and 8 from J, leaving 12 bases between them. The CDR3 runs 14 residues. CDR3 sequence: CASSYLRGSDEQFF. CDR3 in DNA: TGTGCCAGCAGTTACTTGCGGGGTAGCGATGAGCAGTTCTTC.

The chain joins TRBV14 to TRBJ2-5; TRBD2 is a possible D gene (5 bases). The CDR3 is made up of 16 amino acids. V was clipped by 1 base and J by 5 bases, with 17 bases between them. In germline, CDR1 is SGHDN, CDR2 FVKESK. The CDR3 nucleotides are TGTGCCAGCAGCCAAGGCCCCGGGCCGAGGGTTGAGACCCAGTACTTC. Residues: CASSQGPGPRVETQYF.

Remarks on this clone: One end of the junction varies from germline; a read error may be responsible. This chain joins TRBV7-6 and TRBJ2-5; D tentatively fits TRBD1 or TRBD2 (5 bases each). The CDR3 is 14 residues long. Looked up from germline, CDR1 is SGHVS and CDR2 is FNYEAQ. The CDR3 sequence: CASSPGTWQEAQYF. The CDR3 DNA reads as TGTGCCAGCAGCCCTGGGACCTGGCAAGAGGCCCAGTACTTC. Complete variable domain (other parts from reference TRBV7-6 and TRBJ2-5): GAGVSQSPRYKVTKRGQDVALRCDPISGHVSLYWYRQALGQGPEFLTYFNYEAQQDKSGLPNDRFSAERPEGSISTLTIQRTEQRDSAMYRCASSPGTWQEAQYFGPGTRLLVL.

J is TRBJ1-2 and V is TRBV7-9, with TRBD1 identical over 11 bases. Germline V gives CDR1 SEHNR, CDR2 FQNEAQ (reference sequence). The CDR3 totals 17 residues. The V segment lost 1 base and the J segment 6 bases; nucleotides outside the gene matches: 10. CDR3 amino acids: CASSLDPGQGAWDGYTF. Here the CDR3 DNA reads TGTGCCAGCAGCTTAGATCCAGGACAGGGGGCTTGGGATGGCTACACCTTC.

In this sample, this clone turned up once. This chain connects TRBV11-2 to TRBJ1-4; 9 bases fit TRBD1. V was pared by 6 bases and J by 8 bases, with 4 bases of the junction left unmatched. The CDR3 consists of 13 residues. Germline CDR1 is SGHAT and CDR2 is FQNNGV. The CDR3 spells CASRRTGGEKLFF. The CDR3 DNA reads TGTGCCAGCAGGAGAACAGGGGGCGAAAAACTGTTTTTT.

The chain couples TRBV30 to TRBJ2-5, with D unclear. V shed 2 bases and J shed 5 bases, with 15 bases lying between them. This CDR3 is built from 14 residues. CDR1 is GTSNPN and CDR2 is SVGIG in the germline V gene (reference sequence). The CDR3 sequence: CAWSPRLTHETQYF. CDR3 bases: TGTGCCTGGAGTCCCCGACTGACCCACGAGACCCAGTACTTC.

This CDR3 reads CASNREGEKLFF. CDR3 DNA sequence: TGTGCCAGCAACCGGGAGGGTGAAAAACTGTTTTTT. The V call is TRBV2, the J call TRBJ1-4; unclear D gene. V was shortened by 7 bases and J by 7 bases, with 10 bases between the two germline ends. The CDR3 is made up of 12 amino acids. The germline CDR1 and CDR2 sequences are SNHLY and FYNNEI.

V gene TRBV30 combines with J gene TRBJ1-6, with TRBD1 matching over 7 bases. Germline V gene lookup returns CDR1 GTSNPN and CDR2 SVGIG (reference sequence). V lost 5 bases, J lost 0 bases, and 13 bases stayed unmatched. The CDR3 is made up of 18 amino acids. CDR3 region: CAWCPNLGQSSYNSPLHF. The CDR3 bases are TGTGCCTGGTGCCCCAATCTGGGACAGAGCTCCTATAATTCACCCCTCCACTTT.

The genes are TRBV11-2 and TRBJ2-3; unclear D gene. Deletions cut 1 base from V and 0 bases from J, with 11 bases between. The CDR3 spans 16 residues. Germline lookup yields CDR1 SGHAT and CDR2 FQNNGV. CDR3 bases: TGTGCCAGCAGCTTAGGCGACTCCTGGAGCACAGATACGCAGTATTTT. This sequence encodes CASSLGDSWSTDTQYF.

This clone was seen only once. The chain combines TRBV6-5 with TRBJ1-2; 7 positions match TRBD1. Germline V gives CDR1 MNHEY, CDR2 SVGAGI. V shed 0 bases and J 5 bases; nucleotides not matched to a gene: 3. The CDR3 runs to 14 residues. CDR3 amino acids: CASSYSSGGYGYTF. CDR3 sequence (DNA): TGTGCCAGCAGTTACTCGTCAGGGGGGTATGGCTACACCTTC.